The rows below give T cell receptor beta chains drawn from one sample of a study of graft-versus-host responses after intestinal transplantation. Their specific antigens are unknown. Measured with immunoSEQ multiplex PCR; TCRdb has only the in-frame clones, and not every one. The data contain tens of thousands of clones, roughly nine tenths of them singletons. The material was unstimulated CD8+ T cells sorted from spleen or lymph node cells, obtained before intestinal transplant. The receptors were sampled from a human donor who received an intestinal transplant. Both conserved end residues are part of each CDR3. A D gene is named only where the DNA matches it firmly. Rows may omit the clone size; those that give it use once, few, many or a size class.

d_call j_call clone_size v_call cdr3_aa cdr3_nt
NA TRBJ1-1 NA TRBV6-5 CASSYSGWTEAFF TGTGCCAGCAGTTATTCGGGGTGGACTGAAGCTTTCTTT
NA TRBJ2-5 NA TRBV28 CASSPQGRETQYF TGTGCCAGCAGTCCACAGGGTCGGGAGACCCAGTACTTC
TRBD2 TRBJ2-2 NA TRBV11-1 CASSSTSGSTGELFF TGTGCCAGCAGCTCGACTAGCGGGAGCACCGGGGAGCTGTTTTTT
NA TRBJ1-5 NA TRBV27 CASSLWAGGSNQPQHF TGTGCCAGCAGTTTATGGGCCGGGGGAAGCAATCAGCCCCAGCATTTT
NA TRBJ2-1 NA TRBV7-6 CASSLQGNNEQFF TGTGCCAGCAGCTTACAGGGAAACAATGAGCAGTTCTTC
TRBD2 TRBJ2-2 few TRBV19 CASSTQGLANTGELFF TGTGCCAGTAGTACCCAGGGACTAGCAAACACCGGGGAGCTGTTTTTT
NA TRBJ2-7 NA TRBV2 CATGEDYEQYF TGCGCCACGGGGGAAGACTACGAGCAGTACTTC
NA TRBJ2-5 NA TRBV2 CASSEIRAGAEETQYF TGTGCCAGCAGTGAAATCCGGGCAGGGGCGGAGGAGACCCAGTACTTC
TRBD1 TRBJ2-7 NA TRBV6-1 CASSYRGSYEQYF TGTGCCAGCAGCTACAGGGGATCCTACGAGCAGTACTTC
NA TRBJ2-7 NA TRBV5-5 CASKQGRSYEQYF TGTGCCAGCAAACAGGGCCGATCCTACGAGCAGTACTTC
NA TRBJ1-2 NA TRBV4-1 CASSQEVAGYGYTF TGCGCCAGCAGCCAAGAAGTGGCGGGCTATGGCTACACCTTC
TRBD1 TRBJ1-4 NA TRBV28 CASSGPGGLRSEKLFF TGTGCCAGCAGTGGGCCAGGGGGCTTACGAAGTGAAAAACTGTTTTTT
TRBD1 TRBJ2-7 NA TRBV30 CAWSSSLQGFYEQYF TGTGCCTGGAGTTCCTCCCTACAGGGGTTCTACGAGCAGTACTTC
NA TRBJ1-1 NA TRBV9 CASSILTGTEAFF TGTGCCAGCAGCATTCTTACAGGGACTGAAGCTTTCTTT
NA TRBJ2-7 NA TRBV19 CASSIYLGEQYF TGTGCCAGTAGTATATACCTCGGCGAGCAGTACTTC
NA TRBJ1-2 NA TRBV5-1 CASSLGGLLGYGYTF TGCGCCAGCAGCTTGGGAGGGCTCCTGGGCTATGGCTACACCTTC
NA TRBJ2-1 NA TRBV4-1 CASSPRLYNEQFF TGCGCCAGCAGCCCGAGGCTTTACAATGAGCAGTTCTTC
TRBD1 TRBJ1-1 NA TRBV7-6 CASSLARQGSEAFF TGTGCCAGCAGCTTAGCGCGACAGGGGAGTGAAGCTTTCTTT
TRBD2 TRBJ2-7 medium-sized TRBV27 CASSYGAGGGPEQYF TGTGCCAGCAGTTACGGAGCGGGAGGAGGCCCAGAGCAGTACTTC
TRBD2 TRBJ2-2 NA TRBV7-9 CASSFSGANTGELFF TGTGCCAGCAGCTTTAGCGGGGCCAACACCGGGGAGCTGTTTTTT
TRBD1 TRBJ2-1 NA TRBV29-1 CSVGTGESSYNEQFF TGCAGCGTCGGGACAGGGGAAAGCTCCTACAATGAGCAGTTCTTC
TRBD1 TRBJ2-7 NA TRBV19 CASSTGGSSYEQYF TGTGCCAGTTCAACAGGGGGGAGCTCCTACGAGCAGTACTTC
TRBD1 TRBJ2-1 NA TRBV19 CASSDRADNEQFF TGTGCCAGTAGTGACAGGGCGGACAATGAGCAGTTCTTC
TRBD2 TRBJ2-3 NA TRBV28 CASSSPRGSGRWDTQYF TGTGCCAGCAGTTCACCCCGGGGTAGCGGGAGATGGGATACGCAGTATTTT
TRBD2 TRBJ2-7 NA TRBV4-1 CASSQGPLAGGSYEQYF TGCGCCAGCAGCCAAGGGCCGCTAGCGGGAGGTTCGTACGAGCAGTACTTC
NA TRBJ1-3 NA TRBV7-9 CASSARPFGSGNTIYF TGTGCCAGCAGCGCCCGCCCGTTCGGCTCTGGAAACACCATATATTTT
NA TRBJ2-2 NA TRBV19 CASSIDGGPNTGELFF TGTGCCAGTAGTATAGACGGGGGACCGAACACCGGGGAGCTGTTTTTT
NA TRBJ1-2 NA TRBV4-1 CASSQDRQFLYGYTF TGCGCCAGCAGCCAAGATAGACAGTTCCTATATGGCTACACCTTC
TRBD2 TRBJ2-7 NA TRBV4-1 CASSQGLTSGAYEQYF TGCGCCAGCAGCCAAGGATTGACTAGCGGGGCCTACGAGCAGTACTTC
NA TRBJ2-7 once TRBV2 CASSEGRESSYEQYF TGTGCCAGCAGTGAAGGCAGGGAAAGCTCCTACGAGCAGTACTTC
NA TRBJ1-4 NA TRBV16 CASSQEGATNEKLFF TGTGCCAGCAGCCAAGAGGGCGCAACTAATGAAAAACTGTTTTTT